This T cell receptor (beta chain) was identified during a study of control samples from healthy donors and cancer patients. Assay used: immunoSEQ multiplex PCR; TCRdb lists only in-frame clones, some missing. The data hold about 80,000 clones, with around 80% observed a single time. Germline CDR1 MDHEN, CDR2 SYDVKM. The CDR3 extends over 14 amino acids. After removal of 10 bases from V and 4 bases from J, the junction contained 10 bases not matched to a gene. The V and J genes are TRBV28 and TRBJ1-5; 7 nucleotides agree with TRBD1. The TCR was taken from a man between 60 and 70 years old with head and neck cancer. Sequenced material: PBMCs. For the CDR3, the DNA is TGTGCCACGTGGTCCCAGGGGGAAAATCAGCCCCAGCATTTT. Translating it yields CATWSQGENQPQHF.